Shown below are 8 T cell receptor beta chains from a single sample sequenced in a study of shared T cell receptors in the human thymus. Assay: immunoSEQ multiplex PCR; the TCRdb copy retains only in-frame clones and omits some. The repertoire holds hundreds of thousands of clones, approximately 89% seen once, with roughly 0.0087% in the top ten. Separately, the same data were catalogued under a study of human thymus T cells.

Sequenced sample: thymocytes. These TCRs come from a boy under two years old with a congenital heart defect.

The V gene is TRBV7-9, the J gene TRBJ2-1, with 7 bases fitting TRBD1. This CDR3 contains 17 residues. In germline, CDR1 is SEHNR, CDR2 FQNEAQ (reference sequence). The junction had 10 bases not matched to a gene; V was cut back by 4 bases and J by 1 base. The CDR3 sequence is CASSSRTQGVSYNEQFF. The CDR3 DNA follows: TGTGCCAGCAGCTCGAGGACCCAGGGGGTATCCTACAATGAGCAGTTCTTC. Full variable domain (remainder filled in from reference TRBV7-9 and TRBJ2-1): DTGVSQNPRHKITKRGQNVTFRCDPISEHNRLYWYRQTLGQGPEFLTYFQNEAQLEKSRLLSDRFSAERPKGSFSTLEIQRTEQGDSAMYLCASSSRTQGVSYNEQFFGPGTRLTVL.

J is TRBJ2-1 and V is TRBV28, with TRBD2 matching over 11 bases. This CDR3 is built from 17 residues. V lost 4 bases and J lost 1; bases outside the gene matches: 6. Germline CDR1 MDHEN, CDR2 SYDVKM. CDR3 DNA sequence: TGTGCCAGCAGTTCACACGGGACTAGCGGTTCCTACAATGAGCAGTTCTTC. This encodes CASSSHGTSGSYNEQFF.

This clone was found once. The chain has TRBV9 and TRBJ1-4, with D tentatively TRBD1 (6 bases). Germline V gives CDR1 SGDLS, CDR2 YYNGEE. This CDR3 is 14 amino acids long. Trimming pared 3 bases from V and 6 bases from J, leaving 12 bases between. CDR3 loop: CASSEQGAHEKLFF. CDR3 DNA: TGTGCCAGCAGCGAACAGGGAGCGCATGAAAAACTGTTTTTT.

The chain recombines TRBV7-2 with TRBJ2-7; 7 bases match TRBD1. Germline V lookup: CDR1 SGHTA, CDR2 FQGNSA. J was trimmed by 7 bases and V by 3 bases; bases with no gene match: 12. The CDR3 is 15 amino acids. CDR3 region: CASSFRQGQSGEQYF. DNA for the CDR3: TGTGCCAGCAGCTTTCGACAGGGCCAATCGGGGGAGCAGTACTTC. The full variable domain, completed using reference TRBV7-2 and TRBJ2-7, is GAGVSQSPSNKVTEKGKDVELRCDPISGHTALYWYRQSLGQGLEFLIYFQGNSAPDKSGLPSDRFSAERTGGSVSTLTIQRTQQEDSAVYLCASSFRQGQSGEQYFGPGTRLTVT.

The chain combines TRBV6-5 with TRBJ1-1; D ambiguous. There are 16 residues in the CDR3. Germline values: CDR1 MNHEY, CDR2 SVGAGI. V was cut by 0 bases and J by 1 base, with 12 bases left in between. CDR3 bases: TGTGCCAGCAGTTACTCGCCGCGAATTACGAACACTGAAGCTTTCTTT. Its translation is CASSYSPRITNTEAFF.

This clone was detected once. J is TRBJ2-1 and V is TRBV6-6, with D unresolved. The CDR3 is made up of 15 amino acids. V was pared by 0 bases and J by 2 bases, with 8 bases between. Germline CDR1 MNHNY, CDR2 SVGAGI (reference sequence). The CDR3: CASSYSIAPYNEQFF. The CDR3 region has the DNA TGTGCCAGCAGTTACTCGATAGCCCCCTACAATGAGCAGTTCTTC.

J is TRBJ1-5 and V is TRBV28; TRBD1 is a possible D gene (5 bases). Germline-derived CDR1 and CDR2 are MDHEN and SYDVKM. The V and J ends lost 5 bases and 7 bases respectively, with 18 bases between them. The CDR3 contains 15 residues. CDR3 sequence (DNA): TGTGCCAGCAGTGTCCTCAGGGCCTTGAGGCAGCCCCAGCATTTT. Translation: CASSVLRALRQPQHF. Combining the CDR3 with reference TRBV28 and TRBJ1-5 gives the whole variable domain DVKVTQSSRYLVKRTGEKVFLECVQDMDHENMFWYRQDPGLGLRLIYFSYDVKMKEKGDIPEGYSVSREKKERFSLILESASTNQTSMYLCASSVLRALRQPQHFGDGTRLSIL.

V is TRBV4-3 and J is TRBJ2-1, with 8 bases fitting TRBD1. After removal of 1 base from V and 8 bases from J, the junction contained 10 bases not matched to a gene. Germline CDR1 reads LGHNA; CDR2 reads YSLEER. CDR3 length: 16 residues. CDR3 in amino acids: CASSQAGTGPLDEQFF. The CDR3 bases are TGCGCCAGCAGCCAAGCCGGGACAGGTCCTTTGGATGAGCAGTTCTTC.